This T cell receptor beta chain appears in the sequencing data of a study of blood T cell repertoires in COVID-19. Turning to the study itself: Both acute and convalescent COVID-19 samples were obtained from the United States, Italy and Spain. PBMCs, B-cell-depleted T cells, or T cells provided the cDNA or gDNA that made up the material.

Per the original data handling: By means of reference gene primer amplification, nucleated cell counts were estimated. Clones were sequenced by immunoSEQ multiplex PCR, and TCRdb holds only the in-frame ones, with some missing. Clonal size and the V and J genes are those of that table, whereas D and trimming came from the DNA. The table includes over 85,000 clones, less than 90% detected once. CDR3 length: 14 amino acids. V lost 3 bases, J lost 0 bases, and 10 bases lay in between. Germline V gene data show CDR1 as SGHTS and CDR2 as YDEGEE. The material sequenced was peripheral blood. This TCR was sampled from a man aged 55-75 years with acute or convalescent COVID-19. This chain connects TRBV5-8 to TRBJ2-7; no clear D. The CDR3 region has the DNA TGTGCCAGCAGCTCCTCGCCAGGCTCCTACGAGCAGTACTTC. Translation: CASSSSPGSYEQYF.